A few counts support the clone carrying this T cell receptor beta chain. Its antigen is still unknown. CDR1 is SEHNR and CDR2 is FQNEAQ in the germline V gene (reference sequence). With 3 bases removed from V and 6 bases from J, the gap between germline ends came to 11 bases. The CDR3 runs to 13 residues. This sample is part of a study of tumor-infiltrating lymphocytes in localized non-small cell lung cancer. The study's findings and limits: Recurrence-free survival showed no association with tumor T-cell fraction. Immunotypes IM1 and IM2 had similar TCR-derived T-cell fractions.

Libraries were prepared by immunoSEQ multiplex PCR; TCRdb keeps only in-frame clonotypes and omits some of them. Of about 16,000 clones detected, 70% to 80% appear once; the ten largest clones hold 9.1%. This sequence was found in a human donor with non-small cell lung cancer. The V call is TRBV7-9, the J call TRBJ1-2, with D perhaps matching TRBD1 (6 bases). The specimen was lung tumor tissue. The CDR3 sequence is CASSLGTGNGYTF. For the CDR3, the DNA is TGTGCCAGCAGCTTGGGAACAGGGAATGGCTACACCTTC.